This entry is about one T cell receptor beta chain. As yet, its antigen is unknown. TRB cDNA was prepared as libraries by UMI-labeled 5' RACE. Reanalyzing the 5' RACE reads, TCRdb keeps one entry per CDR3 protein, without DNA. Across 40,000 to 55,000 distinct CDR3 sequences, the top ten clones capture roughly 1.6% of the sample. The record originates from a study of CXCR3-negative and CXCR3-positive naive CD8 T cells. Broader study findings: For memory CD8+ cells diversity was much lower, but both naive subsets had comparably high diversity. Naive cells that were CXCR3-negative or CXCR3-positive used TRBV-TRBJ genes alike, while memory cells diverged.

This CDR3 spans 16 amino acids. Looked up from germline, CDR1 is SGHTA and CDR2 is FQGNSA. This clonotype was obtained from a human donor in good health. Some clones in this sample may be carry-over from other donors' samples. The material sequenced was naive CXCR3- CD8+ T cells from blood. Subset denoted: CD45RO-CCR7+CD27+CD95- naive CD8+ T cells lacking CXCR3 (TNR3-). The chain has TRBV7-2 and TRBJ2-3; TCRdb outputs TRBD1, but without DNA this stays unchecked. This CDR3 is CASSSLQGWYTDTQYF.